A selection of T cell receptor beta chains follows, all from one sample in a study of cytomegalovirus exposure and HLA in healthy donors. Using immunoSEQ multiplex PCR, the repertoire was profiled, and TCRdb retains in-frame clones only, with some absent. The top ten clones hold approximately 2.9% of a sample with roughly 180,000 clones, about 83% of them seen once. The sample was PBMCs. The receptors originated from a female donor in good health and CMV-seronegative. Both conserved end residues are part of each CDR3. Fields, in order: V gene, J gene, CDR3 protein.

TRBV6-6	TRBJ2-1	CASRTSGPHNEQFF
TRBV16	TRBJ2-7	CASSTFPGLAGDYSYEQYF
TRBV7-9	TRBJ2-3	CAVGGYTDTQYF
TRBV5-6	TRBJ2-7	CASSFLRMGQRTEQYF
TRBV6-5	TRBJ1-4	CATGGQFNEKLFF
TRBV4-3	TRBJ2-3	CASSPRSGAGPTDTQYF
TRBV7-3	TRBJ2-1	CASSLAGGYNEQFF
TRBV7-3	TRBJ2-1	CASGTGGLAVYGYNEQFF
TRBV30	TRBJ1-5	CAWSVVSGNQPQHF
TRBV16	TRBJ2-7	CASVSSRDSYTPYEQYF
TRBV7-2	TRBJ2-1	CASRRESNEQFF
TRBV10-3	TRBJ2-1	CATEGASGVYEQFF
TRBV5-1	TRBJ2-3	CATGDAGRTDTQYF
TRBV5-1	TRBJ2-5	CASSLDSGGETQYF
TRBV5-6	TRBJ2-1	CASSLDGYNYNEQFF
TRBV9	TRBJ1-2	CASSVDSTPFYGYTF
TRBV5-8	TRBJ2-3	CATTLDSTDTQYF
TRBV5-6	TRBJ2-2	CASSLGVVRTGELFF
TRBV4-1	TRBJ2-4	CASSQGGARGRRGNIQYF
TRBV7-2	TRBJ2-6	CASSFRSSGSTPGANVLTF
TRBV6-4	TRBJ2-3	CASSGLAGAVDTQYF
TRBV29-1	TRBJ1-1	CSVEPAVGTEAFF
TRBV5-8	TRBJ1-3	CASQPGQSTGNTIYF
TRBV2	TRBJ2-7	CASSIGQGASF
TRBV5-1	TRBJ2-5	CASRRSTGPQETQYF
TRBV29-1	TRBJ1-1	CSVGAGMNTEAFF
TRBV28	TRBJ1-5	CASSLRQYSNQPQHF
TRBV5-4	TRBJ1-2	CASSLKRETAIYGYTF
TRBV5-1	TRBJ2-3	CASSLGLAGRYTDTQYF
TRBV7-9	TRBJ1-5	CASSRSSGQIINQPQHF
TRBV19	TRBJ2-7	CASSPRGSGGEYEQYF
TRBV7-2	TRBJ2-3	CASSLGSLQSADTQYF
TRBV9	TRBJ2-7	CASSVGGQGAWEQYF
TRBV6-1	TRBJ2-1	CASSGQTGGLQNEQFF
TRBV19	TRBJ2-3	CASRGTGFTDTQYF
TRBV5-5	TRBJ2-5	CASSTTGGETQYF
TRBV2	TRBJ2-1	CASNRRGGNEQFF
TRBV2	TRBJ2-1	CASSEMGGAYNEQFF
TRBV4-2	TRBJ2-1	CASSQIRQVRSNEQFF
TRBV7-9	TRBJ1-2	CASSLGQLNYGYTF
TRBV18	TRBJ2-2	CASSPYRDRNTGELFF
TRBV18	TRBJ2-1	CASSPFTDRVVTFF
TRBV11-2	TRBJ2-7	CASSRSIAGANSYEQYF
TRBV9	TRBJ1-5	CASSAGSGDGNQPQHF
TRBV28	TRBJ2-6	CASSRPGNSGANVLTF
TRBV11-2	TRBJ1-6	CASSSRGGSNFLGNSPLHF
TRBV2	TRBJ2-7	CALRYGDIPYEQYF
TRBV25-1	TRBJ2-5	CASSAPRVAQYF
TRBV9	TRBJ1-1	CASSVLTGGTAEAFF
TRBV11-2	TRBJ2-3	CASSWTLALSTGDTQYF
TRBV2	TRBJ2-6	CASRQDSSGANVLTF
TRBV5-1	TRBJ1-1	CASSALGTEAFF
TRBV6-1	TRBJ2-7	CASSEATGGYEQYF